This is a list of T cell receptor beta chains from one sample in a study of CD8+ T cells in alopecia areata. Assay used: immunoSEQ multiplex PCR; TCRdb lists only in-frame clones, some missing. The profile shows around 290,000 clones, roughly 50% of them singletons. Sequencing used CD4+ T cells sorted from blood, obtained at week 24, from a patient treated with tofacitinib. The source of these receptors is a human donor with alopecia areata. CDR3s include the opening cysteine and the closing phenylalanine or tryptophan. D genes are given only for firm matches. Only part of the rows carry a size: once, few, many, or a class if the clone is expanded.

abundance	j_gene	v_gene	d_gene	CDR3aa	CDR3nt
-	TRBJ2-3	TRBV7-2	-	CASSFSTSRGTDTQYF	TGTGCCAGCAGCTTTTCCACGTCCCGGGGCACAGATACGCAGTATTTT
-	TRBJ1-5	TRBV4-2	-	CASSGLGGQPQHF	TGTGCCAGCAGTGGGCTGGGGGGGCAGCCCCAGCATTTT
-	TRBJ2-5	TRBV4-1	TRBD2	CASSQNVGGAQYF	TGCGCCAGCAGCCAAAACGTTGGGGGGGCCCAGTACTTC
few	TRBJ1-1	TRBV15	TRBD1	CATSRATGDTEAFF	TGTGCCACCAGCAGAGCGACAGGGGACACTGAAGCTTTCTTT
-	TRBJ2-2	TRBV5-6	-	CASSLGYTGELFF	TGTGCCAGCAGCTTGGGATACACCGGGGAGCTGTTTTTT
-	TRBJ1-1	TRBV10-3	-	CAISPGSSTEAFF	TGTGCCATCAGTCCCGGGAGCTCCACTGAAGCTTTCTTT
-	TRBJ2-5	TRBV28	-	CASRSPPQGTQYF	TGTGCCAGCAGAAGTCCCCCACAAGGGACCCAGTACTTC
once	TRBJ1-1	TRBV5-1	-	CASSLEISNTEAFF	TGCGCCAGCAGCTTGGAAATCTCAAACACTGAAGCTTTCTTT
-	TRBJ2-7	TRBV6-1	-	CASSEVREYSYEQYF	TGTGCCAGCAGTGAAGTCAGGGAATACTCCTACGAGCAGTACTTC
-	TRBJ1-6	TRBV11-2	-	CASSPLEGWNSPLHF	TGTGCCAGCAGCCCGCTTGAGGGGTGGAATTCACCCCTCCACTTT
few	TRBJ2-1	TRBV19	-	CASRGSYNEQFF	TGTGCCTCCAGAGGCTCCTACAATGAGCAGTTCTTC
-	TRBJ2-7	TRBV15	-	CATSRGLQVYEQYF	TGTGCCACCAGCAGAGGACTACAGGTCTACGAGCAGTACTTC
-	TRBJ1-1	TRBV2	TRBD1	CASSEAGQGVEAFF	TGTGCCAGCAGTGAAGCGGGACAGGGCGTTGAAGCTTTCTTT
-	TRBJ1-6	TRBV6-1	-	CASSVQGNNSPLHF	TGTGCCAGCAGTGTTCAGGGGAATAATTCACCCCTCCACTTT
few	TRBJ2-7	TRBV7-2	-	CASSRGGATYEQYF	TGTGCCAGCAGCCGAGGGGGGGCCACCTACGAGCAGTACTTC
-	TRBJ2-5	TRBV11-2	TRBD1	CASSKDRDGETQYF	TGTGCCAGCAGCAAAGACAGGGACGGAGAGACCCAGTACTTC
few	TRBJ2-7	TRBV7-9	TRBD1	CASSSTGRLGYEQYF	TGTGCCAGCAGCTCGACAGGGCGCCTGGGGTACGAGCAGTACTTC
few	TRBJ1-2	TRBV29-1	-	CSVDGYTF	TGCAGCGTAGATGGCTACACCTTC
-	TRBJ2-7	TRBV5-4	TRBD1	CASSPRTGSYEQYF	TGTGCCAGCAGCCCTCGGACAGGTTCCTACGAGCAGTACTTC
-	TRBJ2-7	TRBV6-5	TRBD1	CASSGMTGSYEQYF	TGTGCCAGCAGTGGGATGACAGGGTCCTACGAGCAGTACTTC
few	TRBJ2-7	TRBV6-6	-	CASSYSKGGSYEQYF	TGTGCCAGCAGTTACTCGAAGGGAGGCTCCTACGAGCAGTACTTC
-	TRBJ2-7	TRBV5-1	-	CASRGTASSYEQYF	TGCGCCAGCAGAGGGACGGCGAGCTCCTACGAGCAGTACTTC
once	TRBJ1-1	TRBV9	-	CASSVDLRTEAFF	TGTGCCAGCAGCGTGGATTTGAGGACTGAAGCTTTCTTT
few	TRBJ1-1	TRBV7-9	-	CASSLRRGTVNTEAFF	TGTGCCAGCAGCTTACGTCGTGGGACGGTGAACACTGAAGCTTTCTTT